This note documents a single T cell receptor beta chain sequence. 60 Vbeta and 13 Jbeta primers were used in PCR. Clones were read by immunoSEQ multiplex PCR, and TCRdb kept only the in-frame ones, dropping some. The table includes a few hundred thousand clones, 77% detected once. V shed 7 bases, J shed 4 bases, and the junction held 8 bases outside the gene matches. Germline V gene data show CDR1 as WSHSY and CDR2 as SAAADI. This CDR3 is 15 amino acids long. The record originates from a study of cytomegalovirus exposure and HLA in healthy donors. The receptor was isolated from a woman aged 60 to 75 in good health and CMV-seropositive. The gene calls are TRBV10-2 and TRBJ2-2; 8 nucleotides match TRBD1. Sequencing used PBMCs. CDR3 in amino acids: CASTNRQGITGELFF. In DNA form, the CDR3 reads TGCGCCAGCACCAACCGACAGGGGATCACCGGGGAGCTGTTTTTT.